Listed below are T cell receptor beta chains from one sample, sequenced in a study of blood T cell repertoires in COVID-19. Produced via immunoSEQ multiplex PCR; TCRdb's table is partial and in-frame only. The table lists roughly 300,000 clones, 80% to 95% of them singletons. Specimen: peripheral blood. The receptor set was obtained from a woman in her twenties or thirties with COVID-19, enrolled during active disease. CDR3s include the opening cysteine and the closing phenylalanine or tryptophan. A D gene is named only where the DNA matches it firmly. The size field is filled for only some rows; it gives once, few, many or a size class.

j_call clone_size d_call v_call cdr3_aa cdr3_nt
TRBJ2-6 - - TRBV5-4 CASSSLARGPSGANVLTF TGTGCCAGCAGCTCCCTAGCGAGGGGGCCCTCTGGGGCCAACGTCCTGACTTTC
TRBJ2-3 - TRBD1 TRBV3-1/TRBV3-2 CASSLKQGPDTQYF TGTGCCAGCAGCCTGAAACAGGGGCCAGATACGCAGTATTTT
TRBJ2-3 - TRBD2 TRBV5-1 CASYLTAGSTDTQYF TGCGCCAGCTATCTCACAGCGGGGTCCACAGATACGCAGTATTTT
TRBJ2-3 - - TRBV19 CASLRGDTQYF TGTGCCAGCCTCAGGGGAGATACGCAGTATTTT
TRBJ2-5 - TRBD1 TRBV2 CASSFTGGKTQYF TGTGCCAGCAGTTTTACAGGGGGAAAGACCCAGTACTTC
TRBJ1-2 - TRBD1 TRBV5-4 CASSLRQGAFYGNTF TGTGCCAGCAGTCTCAGACAGGGAGCTTTTTATGGCAACACCTTC
TRBJ2-1 - TRBD1 TRBV4-3 CASSQDSGGYEQFF TGCGCCAGCAGCCAAGATTCAGGGGGCTATGAGCAGTTCTTC
TRBJ2-3 many TRBD2 TRBV6-1 CASSEAGTSGSNAQYF TGTGCCAGCAGTGAAGCTGGGACTAGCGGGAGTAACGCGCAGTATTTT
TRBJ1-2 - - TRBV6-5 CASSSGRLFYGYTF TGTGCCAGCAGCAGCGGACGGTTGTTTTATGGCTACACCTTC
TRBJ2-7 - - TRBV5-4 CASSLGALSYEQYF TGTGCCAGCAGCTTGGGGGCGTTATCCTACGAGCAGTACTTC
TRBJ1-5 few TRBD1 TRBV27 CASRNTGADQPQHF TGTGCCAGCAGAAATACAGGGGCGGATCAGCCCCAGCATTTT
TRBJ2-3 - TRBD2 TRBV30 CAWTGLAGRSDTQYF TGTGCCTGGACGGGACTAGCGGGAAGGTCAGATACGCAGTATTTT
TRBJ1-2 - TRBD1 TRBV19 CATLRGQLYGYTF TGTGCCACCTTGAGGGGACAGTTATATGGCTACACCTTC
TRBJ1-5 - TRBD1 TRBV27 CASSTYRGGDQPQHF TGTGCCAGCAGTACCTACAGGGGTGGTGATCAGCCCCAGCATTTT
TRBJ2-5 - TRBD2 TRBV11-2 CASKLNAGTIEETQYF TGTGCCAGCAAATTGAACGCCGGGACTATAGAAGAGACCCAGTACTTC
TRBJ2-7 - - TRBV6-5 CASRGQPAGEQYF TGTGCCAGCCGGGGACAACCAGCCGGCGAGCAGTACTTC
TRBJ1-1 - TRBD1 TRBV19 CASSISDRGPTEAFF TGTGCCAGTAGTATTTCTGACAGGGGGCCTACTGAAGCTTTCTTT
TRBJ1-2 - TRBD1 TRBV7-9 CASSPGPGGNYGYTF TGTGCCAGCAGCCCGGGTCCAGGGGGCAACTATGGCTACACCTTC
TRBJ2-2 - TRBD2 TRBV30 CAWRSGLAGLRELFF TGTGCCTGGAGAAGCGGACTAGCGGGATTGCGGGAGCTGTTTTTT
TRBJ1-5 - - TRBV28 CASYAGNQPQHF TGTGCCAGCTACGCGGGAAATCAGCCCCAGCATTTT
TRBJ1-2 - - TRBV27 CASSVAGATGYTF TGTGCCAGCAGTGTCGCAGGGGCCACAGGCTACACCTTC
TRBJ1-2 - TRBD1 TRBV9 CASSVSGTARIRGYTF TGTGCCAGCAGCGTATCCGGGACAGCCAGGATAAGAGGCTACACCTTC
TRBJ2-7 once TRBD2 TRBV20-1 CSASLASGELAYEQYF TGCAGTGCTAGTCTCGCGAGCGGGGAACTGGCCTACGAGCAGTACTTC
TRBJ2-4 - TRBD2 TRBV6-5 CASSSVAGGENIQYF TGTGCCAGCAGTTCAGTAGCGGGAGGGGAAAACATTCAGTACTTC
TRBJ1-1 - - TRBV30 CAWSVSTEAFF TGTGCCTGGAGTGTCAGCACTGAAGCTTTCTTT
TRBJ2-5 - - TRBV11-2 CASSLERRVQYF TGTGCCAGCAGCTTAGAAAGGAGGGTCCAGTACTTC
TRBJ1-1 - - TRBV3-1/TRBV3-2 CASSQGLMNTEAFF TGTGCCAGCAGCCAGGGACTTATGAACACTGAAGCTTTCTTT
TRBJ2-3 once TRBD1 TRBV2 CASKDRVGDTQYF TGTGCCAGCAAGGACAGGGTAGGAGATACGCAGTATTTT
TRBJ2-3 - TRBD1 TRBV25-1 CASSETGESDTQYF TGTGCCAGCAGTGAAACAGGGGAGTCAGATACGCAGTATTTT
TRBJ2-3 - - TRBV5-1 CASSLGPFTDTQYF TGCGCCAGCAGCTTGGGGCCATTCACAGATACGCAGTATTTT
TRBJ2-7 - TRBD1 TRBV12-3/TRBV12-4 CASSSGRGIEQYF TGTGCCAGCAGTTCGGGCAGGGGGATCGAGCAGTACTTC
TRBJ2-1 many TRBD2 TRBV30 CAWKTASGYNEQFF TGTGCCTGGAAAACAGCTAGCGGATACAATGAGCAGTTCTTC
TRBJ2-1 - - TRBV2 CASTGYNEQFF TGTGCCAGCACCGGGTACAATGAGCAGTTCTTC
TRBJ1-1 - - TRBV18 CASSPAGMNTEAFF TGTGCCAGCTCACCAGCCGGGATGAACACTGAAGCTTTCTTT
TRBJ1-3 - - TRBV9 CASSYANTIYF TGTGCCAGCAGCTACGCGAACACCATATATTTT
TRBJ2-5 - - TRBV27 CASSLYSEDGETQYF TGTGCCAGCAGTTTATATTCGGAGGACGGGGAGACCCAGTACTTC
TRBJ2-2 - - TRBV24-1 CATSDPGVLTGELFF TGTGCCACCAGTGATCCCGGGGTGCTCACCGGGGAGCTGTTTTTT
TRBJ1-5 - TRBD1 TRBV30 CAWSRDRGSNQPQHF TGTGCCTGGAGTCGGGACAGGGGGAGCAATCAGCCCCAGCATTTT
TRBJ2-1 - TRBD2 TRBV6-5 CASSITSGTYNEQFF TGTGCCAGCAGTATAACTAGCGGGACTTACAATGAGCAGTTCTTC
TRBJ2-5 - - TRBV10-1 CASSLRTGIQETQYF TGCGCCAGCAGTCTACGAACAGGGATCCAAGAGACCCAGTACTTC
TRBJ2-2 - - TRBV2 CASTLLRPGTGELFF TGTGCCAGCACCCTCCTTCGCCCGGGCACCGGGGAGCTGTTTTTT
TRBJ2-1 once TRBD1 TRBV11-2 CASSRTTGSSYNEQFF TGTGCCAGCAGTCGGACGACAGGGAGCTCCTACAATGAGCAGTTCTTC